This T cell receptor (beta chain) emerged from a study of blood T cell repertoires in COVID-19. Study as a whole: T cells, B-cell-depleted T cells, or PBMCs supplied cDNA or gDNA.

Libraries were prepared by immunoSEQ multiplex PCR; TCRdb keeps only in-frame clonotypes and omits some of them. The repertoire has 150,000 to 200,000 clones, 65% to 85% of them found once; the top ten carry approximately 2.5%. Germline CDR1 and CDR2: SGHTA and FQGNSA. The ends lost 5 bases at V and 5 bases at J; junction bases unmatched: 7. This CDR3 comprises 14 residues. The chain has TRBV7-2 and TRBJ2-7; 9 positions agree with TRBD1. Sequencing was performed on peripheral blood. The TCR comes from a human donor with acute or convalescent COVID-19. The donor label of this sample is uncertain. Here the CDR3 reads CASSKSGTGNEQYF. Written as DNA, the CDR3 is TGTGCCAGCAGCAAATCCGGGACAGGGAACGAGCAGTACTTC.